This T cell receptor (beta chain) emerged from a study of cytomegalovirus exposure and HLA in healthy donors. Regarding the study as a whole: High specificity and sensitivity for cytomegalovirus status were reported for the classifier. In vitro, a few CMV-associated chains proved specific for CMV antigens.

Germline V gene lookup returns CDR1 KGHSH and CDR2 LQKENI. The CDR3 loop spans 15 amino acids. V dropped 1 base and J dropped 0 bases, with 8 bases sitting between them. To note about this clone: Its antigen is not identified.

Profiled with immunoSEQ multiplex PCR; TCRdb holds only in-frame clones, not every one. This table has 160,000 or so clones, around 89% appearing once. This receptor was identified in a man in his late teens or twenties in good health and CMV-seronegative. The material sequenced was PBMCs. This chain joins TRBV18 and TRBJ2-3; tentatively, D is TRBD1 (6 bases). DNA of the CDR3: TGTGCCAGCTCACCACAGCAGGGGAGCACAGATACGCAGTATTTT. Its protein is CASSPQQGSTDTQYF. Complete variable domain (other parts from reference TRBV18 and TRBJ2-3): NAGVMQNPRHLVRRRGQEARLRCSPMKGHSHVYWYRQLPEEGLKFMVYLQKENIIDESGMPKERFSAEFPKEGPSILRIQQVVRGDSAAYFCASSPQQGSTDTQYFGPGTRLTVL.